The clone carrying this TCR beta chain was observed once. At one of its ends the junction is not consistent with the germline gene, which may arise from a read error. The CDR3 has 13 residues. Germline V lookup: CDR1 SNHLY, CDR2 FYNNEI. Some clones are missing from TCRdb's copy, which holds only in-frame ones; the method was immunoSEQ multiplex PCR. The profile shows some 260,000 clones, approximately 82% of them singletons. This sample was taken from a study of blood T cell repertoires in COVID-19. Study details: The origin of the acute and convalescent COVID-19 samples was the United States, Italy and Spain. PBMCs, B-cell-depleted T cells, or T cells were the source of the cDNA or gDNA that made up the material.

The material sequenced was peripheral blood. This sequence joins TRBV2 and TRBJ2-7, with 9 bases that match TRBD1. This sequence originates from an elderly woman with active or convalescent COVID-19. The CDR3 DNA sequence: TGTGCCAGCAGTCCCTTCACCCGGGACAGGGCATCATTC. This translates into CASSPFTRDRASF.